What follows is one T cell receptor (beta chain) and its context. The PCR had 60 Vbeta and 13 Jbeta primers. This table comes from immunoSEQ multiplex PCR, and its TCRdb copy is limited to in-frame clones, with some not included. The table lists 150,000 or so clones, with 1% to 1.5% in the top ten. This specimen belongs to a study of cytomegalovirus exposure and HLA in healthy donors. Trimming stripped 0 bases from V and 0 bases from J, with 8 bases between. Germline CDR1 reads MNHEY; CDR2 reads SVGAGI. The CDR3 length is 15 residues. This clonotype originated in a woman in her sixties or seventies in good health and CMV-seronegative. This chain links TRBV6-5 with TRBJ1-1, with D perhaps TRBD1 (5 bases). The specimen was PBMCs. In DNA form, the CDR3 reads TGTGCCAGCAGTTACTCACAGGATCTGAACACTGAAGCTTTCTTT. It codes for CASSYSQDLNTEAFF.